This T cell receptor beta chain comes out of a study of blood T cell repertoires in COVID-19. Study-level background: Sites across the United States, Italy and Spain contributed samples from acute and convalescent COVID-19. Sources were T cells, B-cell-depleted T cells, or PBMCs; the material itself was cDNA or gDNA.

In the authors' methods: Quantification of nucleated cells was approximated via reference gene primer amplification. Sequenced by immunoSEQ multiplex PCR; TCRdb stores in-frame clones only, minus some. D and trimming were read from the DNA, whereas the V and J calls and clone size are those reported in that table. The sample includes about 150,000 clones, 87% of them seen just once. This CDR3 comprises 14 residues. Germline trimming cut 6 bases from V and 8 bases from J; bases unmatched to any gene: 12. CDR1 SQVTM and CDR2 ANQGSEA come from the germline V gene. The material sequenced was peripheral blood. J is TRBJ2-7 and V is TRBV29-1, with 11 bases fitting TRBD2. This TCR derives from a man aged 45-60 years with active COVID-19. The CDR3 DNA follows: TGCAGCGTCGCCTTACTAGCGGGGGCCGGGAAGCAGTACTTC. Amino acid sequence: CSVALLAGAGKQYF.